A single sample gave rise to the 27 T cell receptor beta chains below, sequenced in a study of shared clonotypes between healthy human individuals. Here immunoSEQ multiplex PCR was the method, and the copy in TCRdb shows in-frame clones only, minus some. The table has about 79,000 clones, 60% to 80% seen once; the top ten hold about 51%. Sequencing input: memory CD8+ T cells sorted from blood. Subset noted: CD45RO+ cells pooled with CCR7-negative TemRA cells. Source of these receptors: a young man in good health.

This clone was seen more than once but under ten times. The rearrangement joins TRBV10-3 to TRBJ2-7, with TRBD1 matching 11 bases. The CDR3 loop spans 14 amino acids. The germline CDR1 and CDR2 sequences are ENHRY and SYGVKD. V was clipped by 10 bases and J by 6 bases; unmatched bases: 11. The CDR3 here is CATEGQGALSEQYF. The DNA for the CDR3 is TGTGCCACGGAAGGACAGGGGGCGCTTAGCGAGCAGTACTTC.

The chain recombines TRBV7-2 with TRBJ2-1; D is undetermined. The germline V gene encodes CDR1 SGHTA and CDR2 FQGNSA. V lost 7 bases and J 12 bases, leaving 16 bases between the germline ends. This CDR3 comprises 12 residues. The CDR3 loop reads CASIGNSPGQFF. CDR3 coding DNA: TGTGCCAGCATCGGAAATAGCCCGGGGCAGTTCTTC.

The chain has TRBV15 and TRBJ2-5; D might be TRBD1 (6 bases). The CDR3 sequence is 15 residues long. V was cut by 0 bases and J by 2 bases, with 10 bases left in between. Germline loops: CDR1 LNHNV, CDR2 YYDKDF (reference sequence). The CDR3 sequence: CATSRDLGQQETQYF. In DNA, the CDR3 is TGTGCCACCAGCAGAGATCTAGGACAGCAAGAGACCCAGTACTTC.

The CDR3 reads CASSLGTASYEQYF. The CDR3 DNA sequence: TGTGCCAGCAGTTTAGGGACAGCCTCCTACGAGCAGTACTTC. V gene TRBV27 combines with J gene TRBJ2-7; 7 positions match TRBD1. The V gene's germline CDR1 is MNHEY and CDR2 SMNVEV (reference sequence). The CDR3 consists of 14 residues. The V gene end was trimmed by 2 bases and the J gene end by 0 bases; junction bases not matched to a gene: 1.

This clone was recorded at least ten times. The gene calls are TRBV6-1 and TRBJ2-1; 9 bases map to TRBD1. The CDR3 extends over 15 amino acids. Germline V gene lookup returns CDR1 MNHNS and CDR2 SASEGT. V was pared by 5 bases and J by 3 bases, with 5 bases of the junction left unmatched. CDR3 protein: CASSPQTGGYNEQFF. The CDR3 bases are TGTGCCAGCAGTCCCCAGACAGGGGGCTACAATGAGCAGTTCTTC.

The genes are TRBV5-1 and TRBJ2-6; TRBD1 agrees at 7 bases. J gave up 3 bases and V 5 bases, and 8 bases lay outside the gene matches. CDR1 and CDR2 from the germline V gene are SGHRS and YFSETQ. The CDR3 is 16 residues long. The CDR3 DNA reads TGCGCCAGCAGTGGGATGACAGGGTTTGGGGCCAACGTCCTGACTTTC. This gives the protein CASSGMTGFGANVLTF.

The chain couples TRBV21-1 to TRBJ2-3; TRBD2 is the table's D call and was not checked against the DNA. TRBV21-1 is assigned pseudogene status. The CDR3 totals 19 residues. CDR3 sequence (DNA): TGTGCCAGCAGCAAAGTCAGGACGTCTGGCGGGAGGGAGACAGATACGCAGTATTTT. Translation gives CASSKVRTSGGRETDTQYF.

The V and J genes are TRBV2 and TRBJ1-1, with 8 bases that match TRBD1. Germline V gives CDR1 SNHLY, CDR2 FYNNEI. J gave up 8 bases and V 6 bases, and 17 bases lay outside the gene matches. CDR3 length equals 16 residues. The CDR3 bases are TGTGCCAGCAGCCTTGGTTGGGGTTCCAGGGGGCCCGAAGCTTTCTTT. Its translation: CASSLGWGSRGPEAFF.

The genes are TRBV5-6 and TRBJ1-5, with TRBD1 matching over 7 bases. The CDR3 is made up of 18 amino acids. The ends lost 3 bases at V and 1 base at J; junction bases unmatched: 13. Per germline, CDR1 SGHDT and CDR2 YYEEEE. CDR3 nucleotides: TGTGCCAGCAGCTACACAGGGGCCGGTTTTATGAGCAATCAGCCCCAGCATTTT. It translates to CASSYTGAGFMSNQPQHF.

V is TRBV29-1 and J is TRBJ2-1; weak D call: TRBD1 (7 bases). This CDR3 comprises 13 residues. CDR1 is SQVTM, CDR2 ANQGSEA, per germline. V was shortened by 2 bases and J by 6 bases, with 11 bases between the two germline ends. CDR3 protein: CSVERQGGNEQFF. CDR3 nucleotide sequence: TGCAGCGTTGAACGGCAGGGGGGCAATGAGCAGTTCTTC.

The chain joins TRBV30 to TRBJ2-7; 7 nucleotides agree with TRBD1. In germline, CDR1 is GTSNPN, CDR2 SVGIG (reference sequence). This CDR3 has 15 residues. Trimming took 0 bases from V and 5 from J; bases not matched to a gene: 10. CDR3 protein: CAWSVGAGGKDEQYF. CDR3 bases: TGTGCCTGGAGTGTTGGGGCAGGGGGAAAAGACGAGCAGTACTTC. Full variable domain (outside the CDR3, taken from reference TRBV30 and TRBJ2-7): SQTIHQWPATLVQPVGSPLSLECTVEGTSNPNLYWYRQAAGRGLQLLFYSVGIGQISSEVPQNLSASRPQDRQFILSSKKLLLSDSGFYLCAWSVGAGGKDEQYFGPGTRLTVT.

V is TRBV11-2 and J is TRBJ2-7; 7 bases map to TRBD2. The germline gives CDR1 SGHAT, CDR2 FQNNGV. The CDR3 sequence is 16 residues long. The V gene end was trimmed by 0 bases and the J gene end by 2 bases; junction bases not matched to a gene: 7. The CDR3 here is CASSLETGTITYEQYF. CDR3 sequence (DNA): TGTGCCAGCAGCTTAGAGACCGGGACTATAACCTACGAGCAGTACTTC.

The rearrangement uses TRBV7-9 and TRBJ2-7; a weak D match, TRBD2 (5 bases). The CDR3 sequence is 14 residues long. Germline V gives CDR1 SEHNR, CDR2 FQNEAQ (reference sequence). V dropped 4 bases and J dropped 5 bases, with 15 bases sitting between them. This chain's CDR3 is CASSYRGYYDEQYF. The CDR3 nucleotides are TGTGCCAGCAGCTACCGCGGGTACTACGACGAGCAGTACTTC.

In its sample, this clone was seen a few times. The chain has TRBV7-3 and TRBJ2-1, with D maybe TRBD2 (6 bases). Germline values: CDR1 SGHTA, CDR2 FQGTGA. The CDR3 runs 15 residues. Trimming removed 0 bases from V and 0 bases from J, with 6 bases in between. Here the CDR3 reads CASSLTGSSYNEQFF. The CDR3 nucleotides are TGTGCCAGCAGCTTAACCGGGAGCTCCTACAATGAGCAGTTCTTC.

The chain carries TRBV6-1 and TRBJ2-1; 8 nucleotides align to TRBD1. This CDR3 has 16 residues. Germline V gene sequence: CDR1 MNHNS, CDR2 SASEGT. V dropped 4 bases and J dropped 4; count of bases not matched to a gene: 9. The CDR3 region is CASSGLDRGLYNEQFF. The DNA for the CDR3 is TGTGCCAGCAGTGGCCTAGACAGGGGACTTTACAATGAGCAGTTCTTC.

This clone was observed once. The rearrangement joins TRBV19 to TRBJ1-1, with TRBD1 matching over 9 bases. Per the germline V gene, CDR1 is LNHDA and CDR2 is SQIVND (reference sequence). The CDR3 is 16 residues long. J lost 3 bases, V lost 3 bases, and 8 bases had no gene match. The CDR3 loop reads CASSMWDRAIDTEAFF. The CDR3 DNA sequence: TGTGCCAGTAGTATGTGGGACAGGGCGATTGACACTGAAGCTTTCTTT.

J is TRBJ1-2 and V is TRBV28; D is undetermined. CDR1 is MDHEN and CDR2 is SYDVKM in the germline V gene. This CDR3 is built from 15 residues. The germline V and J ends were trimmed by 6 bases and 7 bases, with 21 bases remaining between them. CDR3 amino acids: CASSRAGTIPSGYTF. The DNA for the CDR3 is TGTGCCAGCAGCCGCGCCGGCACCATCCCTTCTGGCTACACCTTC.

The rearrangement uses TRBV5-6 and TRBJ2-5; TRBD2 agrees at 8 bases. J lost 5 bases, V lost 0 bases, and 6 bases had no gene match. Germline CDR1 SGHDT, CDR2 YYEEEE. The CDR3 covers 15 residues. The CDR3 loop reads CASSLDLSGGETQYF. In nucleotides, the CDR3 is TGTGCCAGCAGCTTGGATTTGTCGGGAGGGGAGACCCAGTACTTC.

V and J are TRBV6-1 and TRBJ2-7, with D unresolved. Germline-derived CDR1 and CDR2 are MNHNS and SASEGT. Trimming cost V 6 bases and J 2 bases, with 8 bases left between them. There are 12 residues in the CDR3. The CDR3 loop reads CASRQQTYEQYF. In DNA, the CDR3 is TGTGCCAGCAGACAACAGACCTACGAGCAGTACTTC.

The CDR3 DNA follows: TGTGCCAGCAGTGACCTCGGGGTTTTAAGCACAGATACGCAGTATTTT. Residues: CASSDLGVLSTDTQYF. The rearrangement joins TRBV2 to TRBJ2-3, with D possibly TRBD2 on 5 matching bases. From germline, CDR1 is SNHLY and CDR2 FYNNEI. The V and J ends lost 3 bases and 0 bases respectively, with 13 bases between them. The CDR3 extends over 16 amino acids.

V is TRBV4-3 and J is TRBJ2-2; the D gene is possibly TRBD1 (6 bases). Germline V gene data show CDR1 as LGHNA and CDR2 as YSLEER. The CDR3 runs 13 residues. V lost 7 bases and J 1 base, leaving 7 bases between the germline ends. CDR3 bases: TGCGCCAGCAAGGGGGAGAACACCGGGGAGCTGTTTTTT. Protein: CASKGENTGELFF.

This clone was found a few times. As DNA, the CDR3 is TGTGCCAGCAGCGGACAGGGGGCATATGGCTACACCTTC. This translates into CASSGQGAYGYTF. The gene calls are TRBV27 and TRBJ1-2, with 11 bases aligning to TRBD1. The CDR3 consists of 13 residues. V shed 6 bases, J shed 5 bases, and the junction held 2 bases outside the gene matches. Germline V gives CDR1 MNHEY, CDR2 SMNVEV (reference sequence).

The chain combines TRBV6-6 with TRBJ1-1; D is undetermined. The V gene's germline CDR1 is MNHNY and CDR2 SVGAGI (reference sequence). Trimming pared 8 bases from V and 2 bases from J, leaving 12 bases between. This CDR3 comprises 13 residues. Here the CDR3 DNA reads TGTGCCAGCCTATCAGCCCTCAACACTGAAGCTTTCTTT. This gives the protein CASLSALNTEAFF.

This clone is a singleton in its sample. The rearrangement links TRBV30 to TRBJ2-3; perhaps TRBD1 as D (5 bases). V was trimmed by 0 bases and J by 5 bases, leaving 9 bases between them. The CDR3 length is 13 residues. Germline V gives CDR1 GTSNPN, CDR2 SVGIG (reference sequence). The CDR3, as DNA: TGTGCCTGGAGTGTACTAAGGGGAGATACGCAGTATTTT. As protein: CAWSVLRGDTQYF.

The genes are TRBV19 and TRBJ1-2; weak D call: TRBD1 (6 bases). V was cut by 3 bases and J by 5 bases, with 13 bases left in between. Germline lookup yields CDR1 LNHDA and CDR2 SQIVND (reference sequence). The CDR3 contains 14 residues. This CDR3 reads CASSIGQQLYGYTF. The CDR3 coding sequence is TGTGCCAGTAGTATCGGACAGCAATTATATGGCTACACCTTC.

The genes are TRBV21-1 and TRBJ2-7. TRBV21-1 is termed a pseudogene. CDR3 length equals 17 residues. CDR3 sequence: CASSKEGREGSSYEQYF. The CDR3 bases are TGTGCCAGCAGCAAAGAGGGAAGAGAGGGGAGCTCCTACGAGCAGTACTTC.

This chain joins TRBV28 and TRBJ1-5; a possible D gene is TRBD1 (6 bases). The CDR3 spans 16 residues. Germline-derived CDR1 and CDR2 are MDHEN and SYDVKM. Trimming stripped 6 bases from V and 6 bases from J, with 21 bases between. This CDR3 is CASRPAAGTPGQPQHF. The CDR3 DNA is TGTGCCAGCAGACCCGCCGCTGGGACACCGGGTCAGCCCCAGCATTTT.